This entry lists 24 T cell receptor beta chains sequenced from one sample in a study of tumor and adjacent non-tumor tissue in lung cancer. This sample's RNA came from whole unsorted tissue. The library came from three nested PCR rounds adapted from ARM-PCR protocols. MiXCR, applied by TCRdb to the multiplex PCR reads, yields one record per CDR3 protein. Among more than 70,000 distinct CDR3 sequences listed, around three fifths were seen once. The sequenced sample consisted of lung tumor tissue. The source is a man in his 70s with non-small cell lung cancer.

The V and J genes are TRBV29-1 and TRBJ2-5; perhaps D is TRBD1 or TRBD2 (6 bases each). V was clipped by 7 bases and J by 4 bases, with 19 bases between them. The CDR3 has 14 residues. Per germline, CDR1 SQVTM and CDR2 ANQGSEA. The CDR3 sequence is CSAWWRGVGETQYF. The DNA of the CDR3 is TGCAGCGCCTGGTGGAGGGGGGTGGGAGAGACCCAGTACTTC.

As regards this clonotype: Being one base from a much bigger clone, this may be a read error. Because it lacks the conserved phenylalanine or tryptophan at the end, this CDR3 is likely a read error. The chain recombines TRBV5-4 with TRBJ2-2; the D is unclear. Germline V lookup: CDR1 SGHNT, CDR2 YYREEE (reference sequence). The CDR3 totals 14 residues. The V and J ends lost 0 bases and 6 bases respectively, with 9 bases between them. CDR3 nucleotides: TGTGCCAGCAGCTTGGACAGTTTAGCCGGGGAGCTGTTTTCT. This encodes CASSLDSLAGELFS.

This clonotype was recorded only once. The junction and the germline gene differ at one end; a read error may be behind it. The chain carries TRBV11-3 and TRBJ1-1; D remains ambiguous. CDR1 and CDR2 from the germline V gene are SGHNT and YENEEA. The CDR3 totals 14 residues. CDR3 coding DNA: TGTACCAGCGGTGCCTACGGAGCGAACACTGAAGCTTTCTTT. This gives the protein CTSGAYGANTEAFF.

Details on this clonotype: Germline and junction disagree at one end, which may indicate a read error. V is TRBV6-6 and J is TRBJ2-2, with D possibly matching TRBD2 (5 bases). The CDR3 sequence is 16 residues long. Germline V lookup: CDR1 MNHNY, CDR2 SVGAGI (reference sequence). The CDR3 loop is CANSFVASFNTGELFF. The DNA of the CDR3 is TGTGCCAACAGTTTCGTGGCAAGCTTCAACACCGGGGAGCTTTTTTTT.

Worth noting for this clonotype: The junction departs from germline at one end; a sequencing error may be responsible. The gene calls are TRBV18 and TRBJ2-7; D is perhaps TRBD1 (5 bases). Germline lookup yields CDR1 KGHSH and CDR2 LQKENI. This CDR3 spans 15 amino acids. The DNA for the CDR3 is TGTGCCAGCTCACCCAACAGGACCCCGGGCGACGAGCGGTACTTC. It yields the protein CASSPNRTPGDERYF.

This clonotype has only a few counts. The chain uses TRBV10-2 and TRBJ2-2; D is ambiguous. The CDR3 extends over 14 amino acids. Trimming shortened V by 6 bases and J by 0 bases, and 8 bases separated the two germline ends. The germline gives CDR1 WSHSY, CDR2 SAAADI. The CDR3 protein is CASSGTPNTGELFF. The DNA for the CDR3 is TGCGCCAGCAGCGGCACCCCGAACACCGGGGAGCTGTTTTTT.

Worth noting for this clonotype: The conserved phenylalanine or tryptophan normally closing the CDR3 is absent here, so this likely arose from a read error. The limits of the CDR3 on the DNA are not certain, so only TCRdb's listed CDR3 is given. The V gene is TRBV11-2, the J gene TRBJ2-6; the listed D gene, TRBD1, was not tested against the DNA. The CDR3 is 19 residues long, counting both termini. Germline-derived CDR1 and CDR2 are SGHAT and FQNNGV. CDR3 in amino acids: CASSSTRGRGGSGANVPTY.

Points on this clonotype: The conserved final phenylalanine or tryptophan is absent from the CDR3, which likely points to a read error. This chain joins TRBV11-1 and TRBJ1-5, with D unresolved. The V and J ends lost 5 bases and 6 bases respectively, with 11 bases between them. The CDR3 loop spans 13 amino acids. Germline loops: CDR1 SGHAT, CDR2 FQDESV (reference sequence). The CDR3 region is CASSDGVFQPQHS. The CDR3 DNA reads as TGTGCCAGCAGCGACGGGGTTTTTCAGCCCCAGCATTCT.

To note about this clonotype: One junction end does not reproduce the germline sequence, and a read error may be involved. This chain uses TRBV11-2 with TRBJ2-7; possibly TRBD1 for D (5 bases). The J call is doubtful: the DNA matches TRBJ2-1 better. Germline CDR1 reads SGHAT; CDR2 reads FQNNGV. There are 13 residues in the CDR3. The CDR3 sequence: CANSLDPGYGQFF. In DNA, the CDR3 is TGTGCCAACAGCTTAGATCCAGGGTACGGGCAGTTCTTC.

This sequence joins TRBV7-9 and TRBJ2-7, with D unclear. Trimming pared 1 base from V and 0 bases from J, leaving 7 bases between. Per the germline V gene, CDR1 is SEHNR and CDR2 is FQNEAQ (reference sequence). The CDR3 sequence is 14 residues long. CDR3 coding DNA: TGTGCCAGCAGCTTAGGGACCGTCTCCTACGAGCAGTACTTC. It codes for CASSLGTVSYEQYF.

Concerning this clonotype itself: As the CDR3 is not closed by the conserved phenylalanine or tryptophan, this likely results from a read error. The chain recombines TRBV6-1 with TRBJ2-6, with D maybe TRBD1 (6 bases). The CDR3 runs to 16 residues. Germline V gives CDR1 MNHNS, CDR2 SASEGT. This CDR3 is CASSAEDSSGDNVLTS. For the CDR3, the DNA is TGCGCCAGCAGTGCCGAGGACAGCTCTGGGGACAACGTCCTGACTTCC.

The chain is built from TRBV15 and TRBJ1-6; the D gene is possibly TRBD1 (6 bases). Germline CDR1 is LNHNV and CDR2 is YYDKDF (reference sequence). Trimming removed 4 bases from V and 7 bases from J, with 14 bases in between. The CDR3 loop spans 15 amino acids. The CDR3 region has the DNA TGTGCCACCAGCATTGGACAGCCCGGGAATTCACCCCTCCACTTT. It translates to CATSIGQPGNSPLHF.

A word on this clonotype: The junction departs from the called germline gene at one end, perhaps through a read error. The chain has TRBV12-3 or TRBV12-4 and TRBJ1-1, with 8 bases lining up with TRBD1. This CDR3 region has 14 residues. This chain's CDR3 is CVSSSRQGRTEAFF. The CDR3 DNA reads as TGTGTCAGCAGTTCCAGACAGGGGCGAACTGAAGCTTTCTTT.

In its sample, this clonotype was seen once. Relative to the germline gene, one junction end is altered; a read error may explain this. This chain links TRBV4-2 with TRBJ2-1; 9 bases are a match to TRBD2. The CDR3 is 15 amino acids. Germline loops: CDR1 LGHNA, CDR2 YNFKEQ. The CDR3 is CASSRAGGTHNEQFF. CDR3 nucleotide sequence: TGTGCCAGCAGCCGCGCGGGAGGGACCCACAACGAGCAGTTCTTC.

A word on this clonotype: A clone one base away is much larger, so this may be a read error. V is TRBV12-3 or TRBV12-4 and J is TRBJ2-1, with no clear D. The CDR3 spans 14 residues. Deletions cut 5 bases from V and 7 bases from J, with 15 bases between. CDR3 DNA: TGTGCCAGCAGTCCCACTCGACATCGAAATGAGCAGTTCTTC. It is translated as CASSPTRHRNEQFF.

As to this clonotype: The junction departs from germline at one end; a sequencing error may be responsible. The chain carries TRBV11-2 and TRBJ2-7; either TRBD1 or TRBD2 may fit D (6 bases each). Germline V gene data show CDR1 as SGHAT and CDR2 as FQNNGV. CDR3 length equals 14 residues. CDR3 DNA sequence: TGTGCCAGCACCTCCGATCGGGGGCCCTACGACCAGTACTTC. Its translation: CASTSDRGPYDQYF.

The CDR3 DNA reads TGTGCCAGCAGTTTTGGGGGTCCGGGGACCCAGTACTTC. It translates to CASSFGGPGTQYF. The J gene is TRBJ2-5, the V gene TRBV28; D tentatively fits TRBD1 or TRBD2 (5 bases each). Germline values: CDR1 MDHEN, CDR2 SYDVKM. The CDR3 has 13 residues. Trimming took off 3 bases at V and 7 bases at J, with 12 bases between the two ends.

This clonotype was recorded once. J is TRBJ2-1 and V is TRBV24-1; TRBD1 aligns across 8 bases. With V trimmed by 9 bases and J by 3 bases, 12 bases remained unmatched. CDR3 length: 16 amino acids. Germline-derived CDR1 and CDR2 are KGHDR and SFDVKD. The CDR3 loop is CATCRRGTGLYNEQFF. DNA for the CDR3: TGTGCCACCTGTCGAAGGGGGACAGGACTCTACAATGAGCAGTTCTTC.

V and J are TRBV11-2 and TRBJ2-7; maybe TRBD2 (5 bases). The ends were cut back, 4 bases at V and 4 bases at J, with 14 bases in the middle. CDR1 SGHAT and CDR2 FQNNGV come from the germline V gene. The CDR3 consists of 14 residues. The CDR3 DNA sequence: TGTGCCAGCAGCTCCTCCCGAGGGATATACGAGCAGTACTTC. Translation gives CASSSSRGIYEQYF.

Comments on this clonotype: One base away lies a much larger clone, so this may be a sequencing read error. It is likely a read error, because the conserved phenylalanine at the end of the CDR3 is missing. This rearrangement joins TRBV30 to TRBJ2-7, with D perhaps TRBD1 (5 bases). There are 11 residues in the CDR3. In germline, CDR1 is GTSNPN, CDR2 SVGIG (reference sequence). V was trimmed by 8 bases and J by 5 bases, leaving 13 bases between them. The CDR3 DNA reads TGTGCCACTGGCAGGGCCCACGAGCAGTACTAC. Translating it yields CATGRAHEQYY.

Remarks on this clonotype: Relative to the germline gene, one junction end is altered; a read error may explain this. The rearrangement joins TRBV11-3 to TRBJ2-3; 8 positions agree with TRBD2. The CDR3 is made up of 16 amino acids. In germline, CDR1 is SGHNT, CDR2 YENEEA. In nucleotides, the CDR3 is TGTGCCAGCAGCTCGGAACTAGCGGTTAGCACAGATATGCAGTATTTT. Its translation is CASSSELAVSTDMQYF.

With respect to this clonotype: Here the CDR3 omits its conserved ending phenylalanine or tryptophan, so a read error is the likely source. V gene TRBV11-2 combines with J gene TRBJ2-5; perhaps TRBD1 as D (6 bases). This CDR3 region has 14 residues. The germline gives CDR1 SGHAT, CDR2 FQNNGV. The CDR3 here is CASSSRQAKETQYL. The CDR3 coding sequence is TGTGCCAGCAGCTCTAGACAGGCGAAAGAGACACAGTACTTA.

J is TRBJ2-7 and V is TRBV5-6; 8 nucleotides match TRBD1. The CDR3 covers 14 residues. Unmatched junction bases numbered 4, after V lost 4 bases and J lost 1 base. Germline values: CDR1 SGHDT, CDR2 YYEEEE. CDR3 coding DNA: TGTGCCAGCAGCCCGGACAGGGCGTCCTACGAGCAGTACTTC. Translation gives CASSPDRASYEQYF.

This clonotype was seen ten or more times. This sequence joins TRBV5-1 and TRBJ2-4; D is undetermined. The V and J ends lost 4 bases and 0 bases respectively, with 11 bases between them. The CDR3 sequence is 15 residues long. Germline V gives CDR1 SGHRS, CDR2 YFSETQ. The CDR3 loop is CASSTAGVAKNIQYF. The CDR3 bases are TGCGCCAGCAGCACTGCAGGAGTAGCCAAAAACATTCAGTACTTC.